Presented here are 3 T cell receptor beta chains from one specimen sequenced in a study of CD8+ T cells in alopecia areata. The sequencing template was cDNA reverse transcribed from extracted RNA. Clones were sequenced by immunoSEQ multiplex PCR, and TCRdb holds only the in-frame ones, with some missing. Among around 110,000 clones, about 83% were seen once, and the ten largest hold around 25%. Specified treatment: oral pan-JAK inhibitor, 5-10 mg twice daily. The source was CD8+ T cells sorted from blood, collected at week 24, from a patient treated with tofacitinib. These receptors all come from a human donor with alopecia areata.

J is TRBJ2-7 and V is TRBV5-1; perhaps TRBD1 as D (6 bases). From germline, CDR1 is SGHRS and CDR2 YFSETQ. V lost 2 bases to trimming and J lost 5 bases, with 11 bases between them. The CDR3 is made up of 13 amino acids. The CDR3 loop reads CASSFRQGHEQYF. Here the CDR3 DNA reads TGCGCCAGCAGCTTTCGGCAGGGGCACGAGCAGTACTTC.

As to this clone: Other DNA sequences within the sample encode an identical CDR3. The rearrangement joins TRBV4-1 to TRBJ2-1, with 10 positions matching TRBD2. The CDR3 extends over 15 amino acids. With 2 bases clipped from V and 4 bases from J, the junction kept 2 bases outside the gene matches. CDR1 and CDR2 from the germline V gene are MGHRA and YSYEKL. CDR3: CASSQSSGGYNEQFF. CDR3 in DNA: TGCGCCAGCAGCCAATCTAGCGGGGGTTACAATGAGCAGTTCTTC.

This chain links TRBV2 with TRBJ2-5, with TRBD2 matching 9 bases. The length of the CDR3 is 19 residues. Trimming at V came to 2 bases and at J to 2 bases, leaving 15 bases not matched to a gene. The germline V gene encodes CDR1 SNHLY and CDR2 FYNNEI. CDR3 loop: CASSEPLSGTSRLQETQYF. The CDR3 nucleotides read TGTGCCAGCAGTGAACCACTCTCCGGGACTAGCAGACTTCAAGAGACCCAGTACTTC. Full variable domain (rest looked up from reference TRBV2 and TRBJ2-5): EPEVTQTPSHQVTQMGQEVILRCVPISNHLYFYWYRQILGQKVEFLVSFYNNEISEKSEIFDDQFSVERPDGSNFTLKIRSTKLEDSAMYFCASSEPLSGTSRLQETQYFGPGTRLLVL.